The clone carrying this T cell receptor beta chain was seen a handful of times. Its antigen is not identified. The sample comes from a study of vaccination and CD4 T cells after COVID-19. The overall study: Post-COVID specimens were obtained a median 101 days after diagnosis (range 35 to 161).

V trimming: 5 bases; J trimming: 2 bases; junction bases outside the gene matches: 4. CDR3 length: 14 amino acids. The germline V gene encodes CDR1 SGHAT and CDR2 FQNNGV. The treatment here: roughly 10-day PBMC culture with coronavirus spike peptide pools or control peptides (ViraFEST assay). CD4+ T-cell collection from the unexposed donor predated the COVID-19 pandemic (2011-2018). CD4+ T cells that had been cultured provided DNA sequenced with the Oncomine TCR Beta short-read assay. The template was genomic DNA from cultured CD4+ T cells. MiXCR, run by TCRdb on the PCR reads, gives a single entry per CDR3 protein. This table holds 7,000 to 9,000 distinct CDR3 sequences, nearly 55% found once.

The sequence was collected from a human donor in good health. The chain employs TRBV11-2 and TRBJ1-1; 8 nucleotides agree with TRBD1. The specimen sequenced was CD4+ T cells from blood, cultured in vitro. CDR3 protein: CASSPDRGNTEAFF. For the CDR3, the DNA is TGTGCCAGCAGCCCCGACAGGGGAAACACTGAAGCTTTCTTT.